This entry lists 22 T cell receptor beta chains sequenced from one sample in a study of control samples from healthy donors and cancer patients. Here immunoSEQ multiplex PCR was the method, and the copy in TCRdb shows in-frame clones only, minus some. This sample yields approximately 63,000 clones, of which about 82% are seen a single time; approximately 5% belongs to the top ten. Input material: blood. The receptors shown here come from a man aged 35 to 55 in good health.

The chain carries TRBV5-4 and TRBJ1-2; D uncertain. Germline CDR1 and CDR2: SGHNT and YYREEE (reference sequence). The V and J ends lost 5 bases and 1 base respectively, with 15 bases between them. CDR3 length equals 15 residues. CDR3 loop: CASSNPDLSNYGYTF. Here the CDR3 DNA reads TGTGCCAGCAGTAACCCGGACCTGAGTAACTATGGCTACACCTTC.

The chain uses TRBV4-2 and TRBJ2-6; 10 bases are shared with TRBD1. The CDR3 consists of 19 residues. Germline V gene data show CDR1 as LGHNA and CDR2 as YNFKEQ. J was trimmed by 0 bases and V by 2 bases; bases with no gene match: 7. CDR3 in DNA: TGTGCCAGCAGCCAACCCGGGACAGGGGTTTTCTCTGGGGCCAACGTCCTGACTTTC. It encodes CASSQPGTGVFSGANVLTF.

V gene TRBV11-2 combines with J gene TRBJ2-7, with 8 bases lining up with TRBD2. From germline, CDR1 is SGHAT and CDR2 FQNNGV. This CDR3 is built from 14 residues. V trimming: 5 bases; J trimming: 6 bases; junction bases outside the gene matches: 9. The CDR3 here is CASSLGTSSSEQYF. DNA for the CDR3: TGTGCCAGCAGCCTTGGGACTAGTAGCAGCGAGCAGTACTTC.

This chain uses TRBV28 with TRBJ1-2, with a tentative D call TRBD1 (5 bases). The CDR3 is made up of 13 amino acids. The V end lost 6 bases, the J end lost 5 bases, and 13 bases lay between the germline ends. Germline CDR1 is MDHEN and CDR2 is SYDVKM. CDR3 DNA: TGTGCCAGCAGCAAGGGACCGTCTTATGGCTACACCTTC. This encodes CASSKGPSYGYTF.

This clone ranks as medium-sized (0.01 to 0.1%). Different DNA sequences within this sample yield the same CDR3. The rearrangement uses TRBV30 and TRBJ1-1, with 7 bases matching TRBD1. The J segment lost 0 bases and the V segment lost 7 bases, leaving 11 bases of the junction unmatched. CDR1 is GTSNPN and CDR2 is SVGIG in the germline V gene (reference sequence). The CDR3 runs 15 residues. The DNA for the CDR3 is TGTGCCTTGATCCGGGACAGCTTCATGAACACTGAAGCTTTCTTT. This translates into CALIRDSFMNTEAFF.

In DNA, the CDR3 is TGTGCCAGCAGCCTATATCAGTCGGGACAGGGGAGCACCGGGGAGCTGTTTTTT. Translation: CASSLYQSGQGSTGELFF. V is TRBV7-6 and J is TRBJ2-2, with 10 bases aligning to TRBD1. Germline V gene sequence: CDR1 SGHVS, CDR2 FNYEAQ. Trimming cost V 5 bases and J 4 bases; bases outside gene matches: 13. This CDR3 contains 18 residues. Variable domain in full (rest from reference TRBV7-6 and TRBJ2-2): GAGVSQSPRYKVTKRGQDVALRCDPISGHVSLYWYRQALGQGPEFLTYFNYEAQQDKSGLPNDRFSAERPEGSISTLTIQRTEQRDSAMYRCASSLYQSGQGSTGELFFGEGSRLTVL.

The V and J genes are TRBV6-2 or TRBV6-3 and TRBJ1-6; D remains unclear. Germline values: CDR1 MNHEY, CDR2 SVGEGT. This CDR3 is 14 amino acids long. V was trimmed by 2 bases and J by 5 bases, leaving 7 bases between them. Here the CDR3 reads CASSYRADNSPLHF. The CDR3 DNA reads as TGTGCCAGCAGTTACAGGGCCGATAATTCACCCCTCCACTTT.

This chain joins TRBV28 and TRBJ2-7; D remains unclear. CDR1 is MDHEN and CDR2 is SYDVKM in the germline V gene. The CDR3 length is 17 residues. V was shortened by 3 bases and J by 1 base, with 19 bases between the two germline ends. The CDR3 reads CASSFNLGPTLSYEQYF. In DNA, the CDR3 is TGTGCCAGCAGTTTTAATTTAGGACCAACCCTATCCTACGAGCAGTACTTC. Full variable domain (missing parts from reference TRBV28 and TRBJ2-7): DVKVTQSSRYLVKRTGEKVFLECVQDMDHENMFWYRQDPGLGLRLIYFSYDVKMKEKGDIPEGYSVSREKKERFSLILESASTNQTSMYLCASSFNLGPTLSYEQYFGPGTRLTVT.

The genes are TRBV3-1 (or the pseudogene TRBV3-2) and TRBJ2-1; 8 nucleotides agree with TRBD1. Germline CDR1 is LGHDT and CDR2 is YNNKEL (reference sequence). Losses at the gene ends were 3 bases for V and 9 bases for J; bases not matched to a gene: 4. The CDR3 is 13 residues long. As DNA, the CDR3 is TGTGCCAGCAGCCACCCACAGGGGGGTGAGCAGTTCTTC. Translation: CASSHPQGGEQFF.

This chain joins TRBV10-3 and TRBJ2-7, with D maybe TRBD1 (5 bases). This CDR3 comprises 15 residues. V shed 6 bases and J shed 2 bases, with 17 bases lying between them. The germline gives CDR1 ENHRY, CDR2 SYGVKD. As DNA, the CDR3 is TGTGCCATCAGCACCGAGACAGACCCCACCTACGAGCAGTACTTC. Translation: CAISTETDPTYEQYF.

The rearrangement links TRBV5-6 to TRBJ1-1, with D possibly being TRBD1 (6 bases). From germline, CDR1 is SGHDT and CDR2 YYEEEE. The V and J ends lost 6 bases and 10 bases respectively, with 19 bases between them. This CDR3 spans 13 amino acids. For the CDR3, the DNA is TGTGCCAGCACCCGCTTCAGTAGGGACACAGCTTTCTTT. It is translated as CASTRFSRDTAFF.

J is TRBJ1-1 and V is TRBV15, with D perhaps TRBD1 (5 bases). Germline V gene lookup returns CDR1 LNHNV and CDR2 YYDKDF (reference sequence). The CDR3 has 16 amino acids. Trimming removed 0 bases at V and 4 bases at J, with 15 bases between. CDR3 region: CATSREGGYRGTEAFF. The CDR3 coding sequence is TGTGCCACCAGCAGAGAGGGGGGGTATCGCGGCACTGAAGCTTTCTTT. The full variable domain, with the rest looked up from reference TRBV15 and TRBJ1-1, is DAMVIQNPRYQVTQFGKPVTLSCSQTLNHNVMYWYQQKSSQAPKLLFHYYDKDFNNEADTPDNFQSRRPNTSFCFLDIRSPGLGDTAMYLCATSREGGYRGTEAFFGQGTRLTVV.

This clone was seen just once. The chain uses TRBV30 and TRBJ2-1; a possible D gene is TRBD1 (5 bases). V was shortened by 0 bases and J by 5 bases, with 14 bases between the two germline ends. Looked up from germline, CDR1 is GTSNPN and CDR2 is SVGIG (reference sequence). This CDR3 has 15 residues. The CDR3 here is CAWSVPGQVHNEQFF. CDR3 DNA: TGTGCCTGGAGTGTACCAGGGCAGGTCCACAATGAGCAGTTCTTC.

The chain is built from TRBV4-3 and TRBJ2-1; 7 nucleotides line up with TRBD2. V dropped 4 bases and J dropped 4; count of bases not matched to a gene: 10. Germline V gene lookup returns CDR1 LGHNA and CDR2 YSLEER. This CDR3 region has 16 residues. This CDR3 reads CASSRIRLAVYNEQFF. The CDR3 nucleotides are TGCGCCAGCAGCCGCATAAGACTAGCCGTTTACAATGAGCAGTTCTTC.

This clone has just a few counts. V usage is TRBV13 and J usage is TRBJ1-2, with D possibly being TRBD1 (6 bases). The ends were cut back, 2 bases at V and 4 bases at J, with 11 bases in the middle. The CDR3 consists of 14 residues. CDR1 PRHDT and CDR2 FYEKMQ come from the germline V gene (reference sequence). CDR3 amino acids: CASSLFRGPYGYTF. Here the CDR3 DNA reads TGTGCCAGCAGCTTATTCAGGGGTCCCTATGGCTACACCTTC.

The chain employs TRBV2 and TRBJ2-7, with a tentative D call TRBD1 (6 bases). The germline V and J ends were trimmed by 2 bases and 1 base, with 12 bases remaining between them. Germline CDR1 is SNHLY and CDR2 is FYNNEI. CDR3 length equals 15 residues. The CDR3 region has the DNA TGTGCCAGCAGTGAAATGGCAGGGGTTTCCTACGAGCAGTACTTC. This gives the protein CASSEMAGVSYEQYF.

The chain joins TRBV7-6 to TRBJ1-5; the D gene is possibly TRBD1 (6 bases). CDR3 length equals 15 residues. Between the trimmed V and J ends, which lost 5 bases and 8 bases, there was a span of 19 bases. Germline loops: CDR1 SGHVS, CDR2 FNYEAQ. The CDR3 coding sequence is TGTGCCAGCAGCAGAGGACAGTCACGGGCCGAGCCCCAGCATTTT. Encoded protein: CASSRGQSRAEPQHF.

The chain recombines TRBV19 with TRBJ2-7; tentatively, D is TRBD2 (5 bases). Looked up from germline, CDR1 is LNHDA and CDR2 is SQIVND (reference sequence). The CDR3 covers 16 residues. The germline V and J ends were trimmed by 5 bases and 2 bases, with 19 bases remaining between them. The DNA for the CDR3 is TGTGCCAGTAGTCCGACTTTGGGGAGCGGTCCCTACGAGCAGTACTTC. Translating it yields CASSPTLGSGPYEQYF.

The chain joins TRBV5-1 to TRBJ1-2; 9 bases agree with TRBD1. CDR3 length: 14 residues. CDR1 is SGHRS, CDR2 YFSETQ, per germline. Unmatched junction bases numbered 7, after V lost 2 bases and J lost 8 bases. CDR3 amino acids: CASSLLQGAEGYTF. The CDR3 DNA is TGCGCCAGCAGCTTATTACAGGGGGCGGAAGGCTACACCTTC.

The rearrangement uses TRBV6-5 and TRBJ1-1, with D perhaps TRBD1 (6 bases). CDR1 is MNHEY, CDR2 SVGAGI, per germline. The CDR3 is 14 residues long. Trimming took 4 bases from V and 4 from J, leaving 13 bases between them. Here the CDR3 DNA reads TGTGCCAGCAGTTTGAACAGGGACGTCACTGAAGCTTTCTTT. It codes for CASSLNRDVTEAFF.

This rearrangement joins TRBV4-3 to TRBJ1-3, with D possibly being TRBD1 (5 bases). The CDR3 is made up of 16 amino acids. V shed 0 bases and J shed 3 bases, with 12 bases lying between them. Per the germline V gene, CDR1 is LGHNA and CDR2 is YSLEER. The CDR3 DNA sequence: TGCGCCAGCAGCCAAGATATCGGTACAGGTGGAAACACCATATATTTT. Residues: CASSQDIGTGGNTIYF.

V gene TRBV19 combines with J gene TRBJ1-2; 7 nucleotides agree with TRBD1. CDR3 length equals 15 residues. Germline V gene lookup returns CDR1 LNHDA and CDR2 SQIVND (reference sequence). J lost 4 bases, V lost 2 bases, and 7 bases had no gene match. CDR3 DNA sequence: TGTGCCAGTAGTATAATGGCCCAGGGGGTCTATGGCTACACCTTC. As protein: CASSIMAQGVYGYTF.